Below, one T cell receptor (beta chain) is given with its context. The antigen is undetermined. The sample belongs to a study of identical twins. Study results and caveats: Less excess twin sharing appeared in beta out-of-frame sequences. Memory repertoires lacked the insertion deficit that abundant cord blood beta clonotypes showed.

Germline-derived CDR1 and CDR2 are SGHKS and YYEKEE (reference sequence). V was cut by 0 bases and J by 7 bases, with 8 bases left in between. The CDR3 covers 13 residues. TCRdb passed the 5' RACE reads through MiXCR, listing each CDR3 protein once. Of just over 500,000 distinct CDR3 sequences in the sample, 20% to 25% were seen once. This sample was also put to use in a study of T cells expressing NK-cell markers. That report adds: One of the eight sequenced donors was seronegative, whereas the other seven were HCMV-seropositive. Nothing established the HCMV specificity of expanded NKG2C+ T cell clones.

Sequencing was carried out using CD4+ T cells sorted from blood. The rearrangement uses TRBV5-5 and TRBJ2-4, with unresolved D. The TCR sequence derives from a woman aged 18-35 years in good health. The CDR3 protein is CASSLARYNIQYF. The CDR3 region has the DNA TGTGCCAGCAGCTTGGCTAGATATAACATTCAGTACTTC.